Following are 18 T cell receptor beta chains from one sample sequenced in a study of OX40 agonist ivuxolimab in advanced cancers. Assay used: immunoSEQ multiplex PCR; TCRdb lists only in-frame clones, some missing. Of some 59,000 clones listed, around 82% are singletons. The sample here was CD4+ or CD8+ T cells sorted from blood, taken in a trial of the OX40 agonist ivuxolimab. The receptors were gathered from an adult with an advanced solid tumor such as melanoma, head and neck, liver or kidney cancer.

CDR3 sequence (DNA): TGCGCCAGCAGCCCCGCCGCCTTGGGAGCTGGGGCCAACGTCCTGACTTTC. Translation gives CASSPAALGAGANVLTF. V usage is TRBV5-1 and J usage is TRBJ2-6, with TRBD2 as a possible D gene (5 bases). This CDR3 has 17 residues. The ends were cut back, 4 bases at V and 2 bases at J, with 16 bases in the middle. CDR1 SGHRS and CDR2 YFSETQ come from the germline V gene.

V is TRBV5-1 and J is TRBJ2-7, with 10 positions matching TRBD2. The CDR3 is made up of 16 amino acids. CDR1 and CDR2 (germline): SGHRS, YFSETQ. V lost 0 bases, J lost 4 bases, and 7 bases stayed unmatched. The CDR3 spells CASSLDGASGSYEQYF. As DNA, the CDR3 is TGCGCCAGCAGCTTGGATGGGGCTAGCGGGAGTTACGAGCAGTACTTC.

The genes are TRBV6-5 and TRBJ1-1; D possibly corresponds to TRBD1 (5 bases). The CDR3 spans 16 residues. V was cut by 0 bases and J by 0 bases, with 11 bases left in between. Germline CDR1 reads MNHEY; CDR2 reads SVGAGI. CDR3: CASSYSRDGMNTEAFF. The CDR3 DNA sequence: TGTGCCAGCAGTTACTCGAGGGACGGGATGAACACTGAAGCTTTCTTT.

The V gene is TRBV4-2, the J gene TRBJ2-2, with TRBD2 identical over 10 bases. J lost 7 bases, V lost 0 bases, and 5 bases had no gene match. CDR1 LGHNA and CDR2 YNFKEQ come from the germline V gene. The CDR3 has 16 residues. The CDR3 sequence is CASSQDLAGVGGELFF. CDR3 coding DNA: TGTGCCAGCAGCCAAGATCTAGCGGGAGTGGGCGGGGAGCTGTTTTTT.

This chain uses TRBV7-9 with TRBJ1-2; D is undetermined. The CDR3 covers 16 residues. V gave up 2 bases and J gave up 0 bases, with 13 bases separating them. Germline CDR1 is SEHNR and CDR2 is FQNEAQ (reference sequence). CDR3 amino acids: CASSLRGGRSNYGYTF. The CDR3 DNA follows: TGTGCCAGCAGCTTAAGAGGTGGCAGGTCTAACTATGGCTACACCTTC.

The CDR3 DNA reads as TGCGCCAGCAGCTTGGCGGGACAGAGTAACTATGGCTACACCTTC. It specifies CASSLAGQSNYGYTF. This sequence joins TRBV5-1 and TRBJ1-2; the match to TRBD1 covers 7 bases. Germline CDR1 SGHRS, CDR2 YFSETQ. CDR3 length: 15 amino acids. V shed 0 bases and J 1 base; nucleotides not matched to a gene: 3.

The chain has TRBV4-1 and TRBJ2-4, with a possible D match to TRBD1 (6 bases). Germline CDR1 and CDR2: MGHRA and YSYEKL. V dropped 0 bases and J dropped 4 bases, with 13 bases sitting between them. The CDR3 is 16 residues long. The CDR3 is CASSQEAQGIKNIQYF. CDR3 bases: TGCGCCAGCAGCCAAGAGGCCCAGGGGATTAAAAACATTCAGTACTTC.

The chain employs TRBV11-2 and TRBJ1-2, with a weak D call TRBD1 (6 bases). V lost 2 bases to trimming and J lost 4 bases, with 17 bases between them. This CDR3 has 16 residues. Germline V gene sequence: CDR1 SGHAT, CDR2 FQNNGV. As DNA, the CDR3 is TGTGCCAGCAGCTTAAGGTCCAGGGGAGTGGGCTATGGCTACACCTTC. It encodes CASSLRSRGVGYGYTF.

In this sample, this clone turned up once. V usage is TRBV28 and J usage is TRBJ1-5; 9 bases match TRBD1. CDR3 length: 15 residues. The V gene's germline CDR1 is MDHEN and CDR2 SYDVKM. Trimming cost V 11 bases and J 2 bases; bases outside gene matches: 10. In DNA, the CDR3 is TGTGCCTGCTTGCAAACAGGGGGCCGCAATCAGCCCCAGCATTTT. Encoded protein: CACLQTGGRNQPQHF.

As DNA, the CDR3 is TGTGCCAGCAGCTTTAATATGAACACTGAAGCTTTCTTT. Protein sequence: CASSFNMNTEAFF. This chain joins TRBV7-2 and TRBJ1-1; D remains ambiguous. Trimming removed 3 bases at V and 0 bases at J, with 5 bases between. In germline, CDR1 is SGHTA, CDR2 FQGNSA. The CDR3 has 13 amino acids.

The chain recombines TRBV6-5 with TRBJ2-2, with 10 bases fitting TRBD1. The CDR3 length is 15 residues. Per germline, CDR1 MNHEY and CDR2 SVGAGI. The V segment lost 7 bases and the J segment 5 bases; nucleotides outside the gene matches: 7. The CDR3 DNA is TGTGCCAGCACTCGACAGGGGGCGCGGACCGGGGAGCTGTTTTTT. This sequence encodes CASTRQGARTGELFF.

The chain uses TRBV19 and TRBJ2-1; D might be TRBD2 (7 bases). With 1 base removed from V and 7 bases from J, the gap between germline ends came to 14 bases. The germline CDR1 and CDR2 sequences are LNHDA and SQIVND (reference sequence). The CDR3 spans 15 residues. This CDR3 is CASSIVAGAANEQFF. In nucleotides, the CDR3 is TGTGCCAGTAGTATAGTGGCGGGGGCGGCAAATGAGCAGTTCTTC.

The CDR3 spells CASSTPGQGPVEQYF. For the CDR3, the DNA is TGTGCCAGCAGTACCCCGGGACAGGGGCCCGTGGAGCAGTACTTC. The chain recombines TRBV4-2 with TRBJ2-7, with 10 bases lining up with TRBD1. Trimming at V came to 6 bases and at J to 7 bases, leaving 12 bases not matched to a gene. Germline CDR1 is LGHNA and CDR2 is YNFKEQ. The CDR3 runs 15 residues.

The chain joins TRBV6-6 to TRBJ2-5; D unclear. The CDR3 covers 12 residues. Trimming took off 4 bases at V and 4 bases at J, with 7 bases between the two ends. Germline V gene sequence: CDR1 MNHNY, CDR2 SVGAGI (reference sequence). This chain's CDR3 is CASSSLGETQYF. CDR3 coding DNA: TGTGCCAGCAGTTCTCTCGGAGAGACCCAGTACTTC.

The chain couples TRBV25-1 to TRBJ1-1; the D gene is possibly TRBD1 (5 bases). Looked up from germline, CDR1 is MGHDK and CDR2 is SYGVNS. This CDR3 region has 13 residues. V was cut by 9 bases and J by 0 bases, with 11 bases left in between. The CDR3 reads CASRQLMNTEAFF. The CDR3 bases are TGTGCCAGTCGACAGTTAATGAACACTGAAGCTTTCTTT.

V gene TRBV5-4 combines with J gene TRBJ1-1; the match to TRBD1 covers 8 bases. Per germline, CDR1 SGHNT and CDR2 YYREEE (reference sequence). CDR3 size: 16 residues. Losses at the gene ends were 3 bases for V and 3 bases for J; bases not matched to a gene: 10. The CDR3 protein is CASSWGAGGADTEAFF. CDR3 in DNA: TGTGCCAGCAGCTGGGGCGCAGGGGGCGCGGACACTGAAGCTTTCTTT.

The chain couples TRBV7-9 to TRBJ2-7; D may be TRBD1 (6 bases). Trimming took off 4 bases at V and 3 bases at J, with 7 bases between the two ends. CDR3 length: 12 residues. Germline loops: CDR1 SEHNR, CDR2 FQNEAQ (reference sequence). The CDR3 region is CASSSQGYEQYF. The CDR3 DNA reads TGTGCCAGCAGCTCACAGGGCTACGAGCAGTACTTC.

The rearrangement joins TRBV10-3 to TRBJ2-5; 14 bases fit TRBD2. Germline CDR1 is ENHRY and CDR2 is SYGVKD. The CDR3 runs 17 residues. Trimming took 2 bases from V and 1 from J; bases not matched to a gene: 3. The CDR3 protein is CAISEPGTSGGQETQYF. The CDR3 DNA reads TGTGCCATCAGTGAGCCCGGGACTAGCGGGGGCCAAGAGACCCAGTACTTC.